The T cell receptor (beta chain) under discussion was sequenced for a study of blood T cells in healthy people across ages (dated by TCRdb to between 2014 and 2016). Concerning the study at large: In model experiments, template switching captured about one uniquely barcoded TCR beta cDNA molecule for every two T cells. To avoid experimental bias, donors of different ages were distributed randomly across sequencing lanes. The study measured age-related changes in TCR beta repertoire diversity using deep sequencing normalized with unique cDNA molecular identifiers. The donors were split into four age groups: young (average around 15 years), middle-aged (over 35), aged (over 55) and long-lived (roughly 86). The study analyzed two additional independent replicas of 1 million unique cDNA reads from the same blood draw for two donors, one aged 18 to 29 and one aged 80 or older.

What the research found in general, with its limitations: Compared with the aged group, the long-lived group had more naive CD4+ T cells, fewer expanded clones and increased TCR diversity, a pattern suggesting age selection. The CMV infection status of donors was not known, potentially confounding age-related changes in expanded clonotypes. Estimates of total diversity based on one million sequenced T cells were regarded as lower bounds and as underestimates. Since profiling was done on bulk unsorted PBMCs, naive and antigen-experienced compartments could not be conclusively compared. As age increased, observed TCR beta diversity per million T cells dropped in a roughly linear way, and a significant reduction was already evident by age about 36. There was a strong correlation between observed TCR beta diversity and the percentage of naive T cells measured by flow cytometry.

About this clonotype: It has no known antigen specificity. No base qualities exist here, and no much larger clone lies one base off it.

The 40 or so donors, aged about 6 to 95 years, were systemically healthy Caucasian individuals from Russia. Approximately 11 milliliters of peripheral blood were drawn from each donor into EDTA-treated Vacutainer tubes. PBMCs were isolated by Ficoll-Paque density-gradient centrifugation, with at least 7 million obtained per sample. Trizol reagent was used to extract total RNA from the PBMCs, yielding at least 5.5 micrograms per sample. For every donor, flow cytometry on a PBMC aliquot measured the percentage of naive CD45RAhigh/CD27high T cells. Receptor libraries were prepared by 5' RACE. The sample was run on an Illumina HiSeq 2500. A second roughly 7 to 11 cycle PCR used a sample-barcoded 5' primer and a J-beta primer mix. A template-switch 5' adaptor carrying 12 random nucleotides introduced a unique molecular identifier onto each TCR beta cDNA molecule. At least 3 million CDR3-containing paired-end reads were obtained from each sample. All of the RNA was converted into first-strand cDNA using the Mint cDNA synthesis kit, with a TRBC-specific oligonucleotide serving as the primer. Following uracil-DNA glycosylase treatment, a first 18-cycle PCR with universal primers M1SS and BC2_uni_R was performed on all cDNA. Per the original workflow: For normalization, 1 million high-quality reads, each with a distinct molecular identifier, were randomly selected from each sample. Instead of being binned into consensus sequences, reads with shared molecular identifiers were discarded. MiTCR, set to a Q25 quality threshold and the strictest error-elimination algorithm, was used for CDR3 identification, clonotype clustering and error correction. A nonparametric unseen species model with Euler transformation was used to estimate a lower bound on total TCR beta diversity. The public reads were quality trimmed at Q25 with fastp and then assembled into clones with MiXCR by TCRdb, keeping productive beta chains. Each entry merges the rows of one CDR3 protein and shows their most common DNA and genes. TCRdb assigned the V and J calls; the authors' analysis was not used. Recorded for this sample are around 690,000 distinct CDR3 sequences; under 70% of them occurred a single time. Of the sample, approximately 37% falls within the top ten clones.

CDR1 and CDR2, per the germline V gene, are KGHSH and LQKENI. The CDR3 sequence holds 16 residues, the cysteine and phenylalanine included. Solely the CDR3 DNA is kept, with 48 bases framed from the first base. The sequenced material came from blood. The sequence derives from a man aged 60 to 75 in good health. Recombination joined TRBV18 with TRBJ2-7; 10 junctional bases match TRBD2. The J call is in doubt because the DNA end fits TRBJ2-5 better. The CDR3 loop reads CASSPWSGGAEETQYF. The DNA is as follows: TGTGCCAGCTCACCATGGAGCGGGGGGGCAGAAGAGACCCAGTACTTC.